These 27 T cell receptor beta chains were sequenced from one sample in a study of blood T cell repertoires in COVID-19. Assay: immunoSEQ multiplex PCR; the TCRdb copy retains only in-frame clones and omits some. The table lists 290,000 or so clones, 86% of them singletons. The material sequenced was PBMCs or T cells enriched from blood (not recorded which). These receptors were taken from a woman between 18 and 29 years old who had recovered from COVID-19.

This chain joins TRBV30 and TRBJ1-2, with 8 positions matching TRBD1. The CDR3 spans 11 residues. Unmatched junction bases numbered 5, after V lost 7 bases and J lost 7 bases. Germline-derived CDR1 and CDR2 are GTSNPN and SVGIG (reference sequence). The CDR3 is CAYDRGSGYTF. CDR3 DNA: TGTGCCTACGACAGGGGATCTGGCTACACCTTC.

This chain links TRBV19 with TRBJ2-6; D gene uncertain. Per germline, CDR1 LNHDA and CDR2 SQIVND (reference sequence). CDR3 length: 14 residues. Trimming took off 8 bases at V and 0 bases at J, with 8 bases between the two ends. CDR3 protein: CASVSNSGANVLTF. The CDR3, as DNA: TGTGCCAGTGTCAGTAACTCTGGGGCCAACGTCCTGACTTTC. Full variable domain (outside the CDR3, taken from reference TRBV19 and TRBJ2-6): DGGITQSPKYLFRKEGQNVTLSCEQNLNHDAMYWYRQDPGQGLRLIYYSQIVNDFQKGDIAEGYSVSREKKESFPLTVTSAQKNPTAFYLCASVSNSGANVLTFGAGSRLTVL.

V is TRBV18 and J is TRBJ2-2, with D possibly matching TRBD2 (6 bases). The CDR3 covers 16 residues. The germline V gene has CDR1 KGHSH and CDR2 LQKENI. Trimming took off 3 bases at V and 7 bases at J, with 18 bases between the two ends. As DNA, the CDR3 is TGTGCCAGCTCACCTACAGTAAGGAGGGTCGGCGGGGAGCTGTTTTTT. Translating gives CASSPTVRRVGGELFF.

This chain connects TRBV25-1 to TRBJ1-1; 7 bases fit TRBD1. The ends lost 6 bases at V and 8 bases at J; junction bases unmatched: 18. The CDR3 has 16 residues. Looked up from germline, CDR1 is MGHDK and CDR2 is SYGVNS. DNA of the CDR3: TGTGCCAGCAGGGAGGGCCGATGGGACAGTTCTAGAGAAGCTTTCTTT. This gives the protein CASREGRWDSSREAFF.

The V call is TRBV20-1, the J call TRBJ2-1; 9 bases match TRBD2. Trimming removed 3 bases from V and 0 bases from J; junction bases left unmatched: 9. The CDR3 sequence is 17 residues long. Germline V gene sequence: CDR1 DFQATT, CDR2 SNEGSKA (reference sequence). The CDR3 sequence: CSASSLREGASYNEQFF. For the CDR3, the DNA is TGCAGTGCTAGTTCGTTGCGGGAGGGGGCCTCCTACAATGAGCAGTTCTTC.

This chain connects TRBV28 to TRBJ2-5; 10 positions match TRBD1. With V trimmed by 6 bases and J by 3 bases, 4 bases remained unmatched. Germline-derived CDR1 and CDR2 are MDHEN and SYDVKM. This CDR3 contains 14 residues. The CDR3 nucleotides read TGTGCCAGCAGCCGGGACAGGGGAAAAGAGACCCAGTACTTC. Its protein product is CASSRDRGKETQYF.

This clone has at least ten counts. V and J are TRBV7-9 and TRBJ1-5; a possible D gene is TRBD1 (5 bases). This CDR3 is built from 14 residues. CDR1 is SEHNR, CDR2 FQNEAQ, per germline (reference sequence). V was trimmed by 6 bases and J by 2 bases, leaving 11 bases between them. The CDR3 DNA reads as TGTGCCAGCAGTCAGGGTTATGGCAATCAGCCCCAGCATTTT. Translated, it gives CASSQGYGNQPQHF.

V is TRBV7-2 and J is TRBJ2-2; 9 bases line up with TRBD2. V lost 3 bases, J lost 6 bases, and 5 bases stayed unmatched. The CDR3 contains 15 residues. CDR1 SGHTA and CDR2 FQGNSA come from the germline V gene. The CDR3 DNA sequence: TGTGCCAGCAGCTTGGCGGGGGGGCAGTCCGGGGAGCTGTTTTTT. This codes for CASSLAGGQSGELFF.

This chain connects TRBV12-3 or TRBV12-4 to TRBJ2-7; D not resolved. The V end was cut by 3 bases, the J end by 4 bases, with 7 bases between. This CDR3 region has 12 residues. The DNA of the CDR3 is TGTGCCAGCAGTTTTGTCGGGTACGAGCAGTACTTC. This encodes CASSFVGYEQYF.

This chain joins TRBV7-9 and TRBJ2-1, with 8 bases matching TRBD2. Per germline, CDR1 SEHNR and CDR2 FQNEAQ (reference sequence). CDR3 length equals 15 residues. After removal of 3 bases from V and 4 bases from J, the junction contained 5 bases not matched to a gene. CDR3 region: CASSFASGLYNEQFF. The DNA for the CDR3 is TGTGCCAGCAGCTTTGCTAGCGGGCTGTACAATGAGCAGTTCTTC.

The gene calls are TRBV7-6 and TRBJ2-1, with 10 bases identical to TRBD2. There are 16 residues in the CDR3. Looked up from germline, CDR1 is SGHVS and CDR2 is FNYEAQ. V trimming: 2 bases; J trimming: 4 bases; junction bases outside the gene matches: 5. This chain's CDR3 is CASSLSRTSGYNEQFF. CDR3 bases: TGTGCCAGCAGCTTAAGTAGGACTAGCGGTTACAATGAGCAGTTCTTC. The variable domain in full, with the rest retrieved from reference TRBV7-6 and TRBJ2-1, is GAGVSQSPRYKVTKRGQDVALRCDPISGHVSLYWYRQALGQGPEFLTYFNYEAQQDKSGLPNDRFSAERPEGSISTLTIQRTEQRDSAMYRCASSLSRTSGYNEQFFGPGTRLTVL.

The rearrangement joins TRBV6-6 to TRBJ1-5, with D possibly being TRBD1 (5 bases). Germline V gene data show CDR1 as MNHNY and CDR2 as SVGAGI (reference sequence). The CDR3 sequence is 15 residues long. Trimming took 7 bases from V and 3 from J, leaving 16 bases between them. For the CDR3, the DNA is TGTGCCAGCACCCCGCGGGGGTCATCCAATCAGCCCCAGCATTTT. This sequence encodes CASTPRGSSNQPQHF.

The genes are TRBV3-1 (or the pseudogene TRBV3-2) and TRBJ1-1; 9 bases line up with TRBD1. This CDR3 has 13 amino acids. V was pared by 4 bases and J by 6 bases, with 3 bases of the junction left unmatched. Germline CDR1 LGHDT, CDR2 YNNKEL (reference sequence). CDR3 protein: CASSRDRDAEAFF. The DNA for the CDR3 is TGTGCCAGCAGCCGGGACAGGGATGCTGAAGCTTTCTTT.

V and J are TRBV5-5 and TRBJ2-7; TRBD1 aligns across 10 bases. Germline lookup yields CDR1 SGHKS and CDR2 YYEKEE (reference sequence). V lost 3 bases to trimming and J lost 5 bases; unmatched junction nucleotides: 5. This CDR3 comprises 14 residues. The CDR3 loop reads CASSYRDRGHEQYF. CDR3 sequence (DNA): TGTGCCAGCAGCTACCGGGACAGGGGACACGAGCAGTACTTC.

This chain uses TRBV4-3 with TRBJ1-3, with D uncertain. The V and J ends lost 1 base and 4 bases respectively, with 5 bases between them. Germline-derived CDR1 and CDR2 are LGHNA and YSLEER. The CDR3 covers 13 residues. CDR3 amino acids: CASSQAQGNTIYF. The CDR3, as DNA: TGCGCCAGCAGCCAAGCACAGGGAAACACCATATATTTT.

Notes on this clone: Other nucleotide sequences in the sample specify the same CDR3. The V and J genes are TRBV10-1 and TRBJ2-1, with TRBD2 as a possible D gene (6 bases). V lost 0 bases and J 7 bases, leaving 7 bases between the germline ends. Germline CDR1 is WNHNN and CDR2 is SYGVQD (reference sequence). CDR3 length equals 13 residues. CDR3: CASSESGGNEQFF. In nucleotides, the CDR3 is TGCGCCAGCAGTGAGTCCGGAGGGAATGAGCAGTTCTTC.

The chain is built from TRBV11-2 and TRBJ2-3; 7 bases line up with TRBD2. Trimming removed 2 bases from V and 0 bases from J; junction bases left unmatched: 8. The CDR3 sequence is 17 residues long. Germline V lookup: CDR1 SGHAT, CDR2 FQNNGV. CDR3 bases: TGTGCCAGCAGCTTATTTGGGGGGGGGATAAGCACAGATACGCAGTATTTT. This gives the protein CASSLFGGGISTDTQYF. Full variable domain (outside the CDR3, taken from reference TRBV11-2 and TRBJ2-3): EAGVAQSPRYKIIEKRQSVAFWCNPISGHATLYWYQQILGQGPKLLIQFQNNGVVDDSQLPKDRFSAERLKGVDSTLKIQPAKLEDSAVYLCASSLFGGGISTDTQYFGPGTRLTVL.

The V gene is TRBV4-1, the J gene TRBJ1-1, with 7 bases that match TRBD1. Unmatched junction bases numbered 3, after V lost 1 base and J lost 7 bases. The CDR3 length is 13 residues. CDR1 and CDR2 (germline): MGHRA, YSYEKL. This chain's CDR3 is CASSQVAGGEAFF. CDR3 bases: TGCGCCAGCAGCCAAGTCGCAGGGGGTGAAGCTTTCTTT.

The chain couples TRBV2 to TRBJ1-5; D might be TRBD1 (5 bases). Trimming pared 1 base from V and 3 bases from J, leaving 19 bases between. This CDR3 spans 18 amino acids. CDR1 and CDR2 from the germline V gene are SNHLY and FYNNEI. CDR3 DNA sequence: TGTGCCAGCAGTGAAGATTTCCCGGGCAGGGAATACAATCAGCCCCAGCATTTT. Protein product: CASSEDFPGREYNQPQHF.

The chain recombines TRBV12-5 with TRBJ1-6, with a tentative D call TRBD1 (6 bases). V lost 1 base and J 0 bases, leaving 19 bases between the germline ends. This CDR3 has 20 residues. CDR1 is LGHNT, CDR2 FRNRAP, per germline. As DNA, the CDR3 is TGTGCTAGTGGTTTGGCCCAGGGGAGGGATTCTTACTCCTATAATTCACCCCTCCACTTT. The encoded protein is CASGLAQGRDSYSYNSPLHF.

The V gene is TRBV12-3 or TRBV12-4, the J gene TRBJ2-4, with TRBD1 as a possible D gene (6 bases). V gave up 5 bases and J gave up 1 base, with 6 bases separating them. The CDR3 is 13 amino acids. The CDR3, as DNA: TGTGCCAGCAGTACAGGGGCCAAAAACATTCAGTACTTC. This translates into CASSTGAKNIQYF.

The J gene is TRBJ1-6, the V gene TRBV30, with D perhaps TRBD1 (5 bases). The CDR3 has 13 residues. Between the trimmed V and J ends, which lost 3 bases and 7 bases, there was a span of 10 bases. Germline-derived CDR1 and CDR2 are GTSNPN and SVGIG (reference sequence). The CDR3 DNA is TGTGCCTGGAGGCCAAGGGGAAATTCACCCCTCCACTTT. Translation: CAWRPRGNSPLHF.

The rearrangement uses TRBV4-3 and TRBJ1-1, with 8 bases lining up with TRBD1. The CDR3 is 15 residues long. Germline V gene lookup returns CDR1 LGHNA and CDR2 YSLEER. J gave up 5 bases and V 0 bases, and 5 bases lay outside the gene matches. CDR3 region: CASSQDHRGGTEAFF. CDR3 DNA sequence: TGCGCCAGCAGCCAAGATCACAGGGGGGGAACTGAAGCTTTCTTT.

This chain uses TRBV7-8 with TRBJ1-1, with 7 bases identical to TRBD1. The V segment lost 7 bases and the J segment 4 bases; nucleotides outside the gene matches: 18. CDR1 is SGHVS and CDR2 is FQNEAQ in the germline V gene. The CDR3 contains 17 residues. The CDR3 region is CASKTDRDTSSATEAFF. The CDR3, as DNA: TGTGCCAGCAAGACCGACAGGGACACATCCTCCGCCACTGAAGCTTTCTTT. The full variable domain, rest sourced from reference TRBV7-8 and TRBJ1-1, is GAGVSQSPRYKVAKRGQDVALRCDPISGHVSLFWYQQALGQGPEFLTYFQNEAQLDKSGLPSDRFFAERPEGSVSTLKIQRTQQEDSAVYLCASKTDRDTSSATEAFFGQGTRLTVV.

The rearrangement uses TRBV7-6 and TRBJ2-5, with D maybe TRBD2 (6 bases). Germline-derived CDR1 and CDR2 are SGHVS and FNYEAQ. Trimming stripped 6 bases from V and 5 bases from J, with 13 bases between. This CDR3 has 13 residues. CDR3 sequence reads: CASRGGSWETQYF. DNA for the CDR3: TGTGCCAGCAGGGGGGGTAGTTGGGAGACCCAGTACTTC.

V usage is TRBV15 and J usage is TRBJ2-5; a weak D match, TRBD2 (7 bases). V lost 0 bases, J lost 6 bases, and 17 bases lay in between. The V gene's germline CDR1 is LNHNV and CDR2 YYDKDF (reference sequence). The CDR3 has 16 amino acids. The CDR3 is CATSRELGGLGQTQYF. The CDR3 region has the DNA TGTGCCACCAGCAGAGAACTCGGGGGGCTTGGACAGACCCAGTACTTC. Using reference TRBV15 and TRBJ2-5 for the parts outside the CDR3, the full variable domain is DAMVIQNPRYQVTQFGKPVTLSCSQTLNHNVMYWYQQKSSQAPKLLFHYYDKDFNNEADTPDNFQSRRPNTSFCFLDIRSPGLGDTAMYLCATSRELGGLGQTQYFGPGTRLLVL.

This sequence joins TRBV27 and TRBJ2-1; no clear D gene. Looked up from germline, CDR1 is MNHEY and CDR2 is SMNVEV (reference sequence). V was pared by 2 bases and J by 7 bases, with 15 bases between. The CDR3 extends over 15 amino acids. CDR3 coding DNA: TGTGCCAGCAGTTTAAGCCTAGAACAAACTAATGAGCAGTTCTTC. It encodes CASSLSLEQTNEQFF.